This T cell receptor beta chain appears in the sequencing data of a study of vaccination effects on CD4 cells after COVID-19. Study at large: Antigen-specific CD4+ T cells were first expanded with viral peptide pools by the ViraFEST assay and only then sequenced.

Isolation of CD4+ T cells took place after approximately ten days of culture. Half-medium exchanges with IL-2 medium took place on days 3 and 7. This clone was counted once. The antigen is undetermined. This CDR3 has 15 amino acids. After removal of 6 bases from V and 9 bases from J, the junction contained 12 bases not matched to a gene. Germline lookup yields CDR1 MNHNY and CDR2 SVGAGI (reference sequence). The table came from immunoSEQ multiplex PCR; TCRdb's copy has only in-frame clones and leaves some out. The table has fewer than 75,000 clones, about 74% seen once; the top ten hold roughly 1.9%. This specimen consisted of CD4+ T cells from PBMCs cultured without peptide, obtained before COVID-19 vaccination. The origin of this receptor is a human donor who received a COVID-19 vaccine. The chain recombines TRBV6-6 with TRBJ2-1; 9 positions match TRBD2. The CDR3, as DNA: TGTGCCAGCAGCCGGAGCGGGGGGCCTTCGTTTGAGCAGTTCTTC. Amino acids: CASSRSGGPSFEQFF.